This T cell receptor (beta chain) came from a study of T cell repertoires in cytomegalovirus infection. About the research overall: Peptides in the study included HLA-C-restricted and HLA-B-restricted CMV epitopes.

TCRdb called the reads again in MiXCR, with one record for every CDR3 protein. The profile shows under 90,000 distinct CDR3 sequences, about half of them singletons. Details on this clonotype: Its target is not known.

Germline CDR1 is MNHEY and CDR2 is SVGEGT. Trimming cost V 4 bases and J 2 bases, with 7 bases left between them. The length of the CDR3 is 13 residues. Study results and limitations: Within the response measured ex vivo, HLA-C-restricted CMV-specific TCR beta clonotypes were dominant. Totalled public TCR beta family frequency picked out people who carried CMV plus the relevant HLA.

The chain is built from TRBV6-2 or TRBV6-3 and TRBJ2-3, with D perhaps matching TRBD1 or TRBD2 (5 bases each). The TCR originated in a human donor in good health (CMV status not recorded). Some clones in this sample may be carry-over from other donors' samples. Material: CD8+ T cells from cultured PBMCs, obtained from culture after CMV antigen stimulation. CDR3 nucleotides: TGTGCCAGCAGTTGGGACCACACAGATACGCAGTATTTT. It is translated as CASSWDHTDTQYF.